The 13 T cell receptor beta chains below were found in one sample sequenced in a study of cytomegalovirus exposure and HLA in healthy donors. PCR was performed using 60 Vbeta and 13 Jbeta primers. Here immunoSEQ multiplex PCR was the method, and the copy in TCRdb shows in-frame clones only, minus some. Among 150,000 to 180,000 clones listed, approximately 74% were seen once. Material: PBMCs. The receptor source for this set is a man aged 18-30 years in good health and CMV-seronegative.

The CDR3 bases are TGCGCCAGCGAACGAGGGTCGTACACCGGGGAGCTGTTTTTT. It translates to CASERGSYTGELFF. The chain employs TRBV5-1 and TRBJ2-2; D may be TRBD2 (5 bases). CDR3 length: 14 residues. V lost 7 bases and J lost 3, with 13 bases in between. Germline values: CDR1 SGHRS, CDR2 YFSETQ.

The genes are TRBV19 and TRBJ1-5; 11 nucleotides agree with TRBD1. The CDR3 extends over 16 amino acids. V was pared by 3 bases and J by 3 bases, with 4 bases of the junction left unmatched. Germline V lookup: CDR1 LNHDA, CDR2 SQIVND (reference sequence). CDR3 DNA: TGTGCCAGTAGTATGAGGACAGGGGGCCTCAATCAGCCCCAGCATTTT. It encodes CASSMRTGGLNQPQHF.

This rearrangement joins TRBV5-1 to TRBJ2-1; 8 nucleotides match TRBD1. There are 14 residues in the CDR3. Per germline, CDR1 SGHRS and CDR2 YFSETQ. V lost 4 bases, J lost 3 bases, and 3 bases stayed unmatched. CDR3: CASSSGQGYNEQFF. CDR3 DNA sequence: TGCGCCAGCAGCAGCGGACAGGGCTACAATGAGCAGTTCTTC.

CDR3 bases: TGTGCCAGCAGTGTTGGTAGCGGGGGGGCCAGTTCCTACAATGAGCAGTTCTTC. This encodes CASSVGSGGASSYNEQFF. The gene calls are TRBV6-1 and TRBJ2-1; 11 nucleotides agree with TRBD2. Losses at the gene ends were 4 bases for V and 1 base for J; bases not matched to a gene: 9. This CDR3 has 18 amino acids. In germline, CDR1 is MNHNS, CDR2 SASEGT.

The V and J genes are TRBV27 and TRBJ1-1; the D gene is possibly TRBD1 (6 bases). V lost 6 bases and J lost 4, with 15 bases in between. This CDR3 has 14 amino acids. CDR1 MNHEY and CDR2 SMNVEV come from the germline V gene (reference sequence). The CDR3 is CASSPLGGSTEAFF. CDR3 in DNA: TGTGCCAGCAGCCCTTTAGGGGGTTCCACTGAAGCTTTCTTT.

This sequence joins TRBV2 and TRBJ1-2; 8 bases match TRBD1. The V gene's germline CDR1 is SNHLY and CDR2 FYNNEI. This CDR3 has 14 amino acids. V gave up 8 bases and J gave up 1 base; unmatched junction bases: 6. CDR3 protein: CASGRQGSNYGYTF. The CDR3 region has the DNA TGTGCCAGCGGGAGACAGGGGAGTAACTATGGCTACACCTTC.

The CDR3, as DNA: TGTGCCAGCAGCGGGCGGACAGACACTGAAGCTTTCTTT. It yields the protein CASSGRTDTEAFF. The V and J genes are TRBV7-3 and TRBJ1-1; D is possibly TRBD1 (6 bases). V dropped 5 bases and J dropped 3 bases, with 10 bases sitting between them. Germline V gene data show CDR1 as SGHTA and CDR2 as FQGTGA. This CDR3 comprises 13 residues.

The chain employs TRBV28 and TRBJ2-3; 7 bases map to TRBD2. Germline CDR1 reads MDHEN; CDR2 reads SYDVKM. The length of the CDR3 is 19 residues. Trimming removed 2 bases from V and 6 bases from J; junction bases left unmatched: 20. The CDR3 DNA sequence: TGTGCCAGCAGTTTAATGGAGCGGGGCGGAGTAGAGAACGGGGATACGCAGTATTTT. Protein product: CASSLMERGGVENGDTQYF.

The chain is built from TRBV30 and TRBJ1-1; 9 positions agree with TRBD1. The germline gives CDR1 GTSNPN, CDR2 SVGIG (reference sequence). Germline trimming cut 8 bases from V and 7 bases from J; bases unmatched to any gene: 11. This CDR3 is 13 amino acids long. The CDR3 is CAGDRTGEGEAFF. The CDR3, as DNA: TGTGCCGGAGACCGGACAGGGGAGGGTGAAGCTTTCTTT.

This chain joins TRBV7-9 and TRBJ2-1; TRBD1 agrees at 10 bases. The germline V gene encodes CDR1 SEHNR and CDR2 FQNEAQ (reference sequence). The CDR3 sequence is 15 residues long. V trimming: 1 base; J trimming: 5 bases; junction bases outside the gene matches: 2. As DNA, the CDR3 is TGTGCCAGCAGCTTAGGGGACAGGGGCAACAATGAGCAGTTCTTC. This sequence encodes CASSLGDRGNNEQFF. Together with reference TRBV7-9 and TRBJ2-1, the CDR3 gives the full variable domain: DTGVSQNPRHKITKRGQNVTFRCDPISEHNRLYWYRQTLGQGPEFLTYFQNEAQLEKSRLLSDRFSAERPKGSFSTLEIQRTEQGDSAMYLCASSLGDRGNNEQFFGPGTRLTVL.

The rearrangement uses TRBV25-1 and TRBJ1-4, with D maybe TRBD1 (6 bases). V dropped 5 bases and J dropped 2 bases, with 18 bases sitting between them. Germline assignment: CDR1 MGHDK and CDR2 SYGVNS. The CDR3 covers 17 residues. CDR3 protein: CASSSYRDGDTNEKLFF. The CDR3 DNA is TGTGCCAGCAGTTCGTACAGGGATGGGGATACTAATGAAAAACTGTTTTTT.

This clone was found a few times. The V and J genes are TRBV27 and TRBJ2-7, with D possibly TRBD2 on 6 matching bases. The CDR3 is 16 amino acids. Germline V CDR1 and CDR2: MNHEY, SMNVEV (reference sequence). Trimming took 5 bases from V and 1 from J, leaving 18 bases between them. In nucleotides, the CDR3 is TGTGCCAGCAGTCCTCTTGCCGGGGGTTGGTCCTACGAGCAGTACGTC. This gives the protein CASSPLAGGWSYEQYV.

The genes are TRBV6-1 and TRBJ1-1, with 7 bases that match TRBD1. V dropped 5 bases and J dropped 4; count of bases not matched to a gene: 10. Germline V gene data show CDR1 as MNHNS and CDR2 as SASEGT. The length of the CDR3 is 15 residues. The CDR3: CASSTQTGMTTEAFF. CDR3 in DNA: TGTGCCAGCAGTACACAGACAGGGATGACCACTGAAGCTTTCTTT.